One sample yielded the 25 T cell receptor beta chains listed below, sequenced in a study of T cells in localized non-small cell lung cancer. Repertoires were generated with immunoSEQ multiplex PCR, while TCRdb's copy carries only in-frame clones and drops some. The table shows under 65,000 clones, with under 85% occurring only once. Sequenced material: peripheral blood, taken before any cancer treatment. All receptors derive from a female donor older than 55 with stage II squamous cell lung carcinoma.

The genes are TRBV19 and TRBJ2-5; D possibly corresponds to TRBD1 (6 bases). V gave up 1 base and J gave up 3 bases, with 21 bases separating them. CDR3 length equals 18 residues. Germline lookup yields CDR1 LNHDA and CDR2 SQIVND (reference sequence). CDR3 DNA: TGTGCCAGTAGTATAGGTAGAGGGGGTATCCATTTGAAAGAGACCCAGTACTTC. Protein: CASSIGRGGIHLKETQYF.

The CDR3: CASSQGTSYEQYF. The CDR3 region has the DNA TGTGCCAGCAGCCAGGGGACCTCCTACGAGCAGTACTTC. The chain employs TRBV7-2 and TRBJ2-7; perhaps TRBD1 as D (6 bases). Trimming left V 5 bases short and J 0 bases short, with 8 bases between. From germline, CDR1 is SGHTA and CDR2 FQGNSA. This CDR3 contains 13 residues.

The chain joins TRBV25-1 to TRBJ1-6; 9 bases line up with TRBD1. This CDR3 comprises 14 residues. Germline loops: CDR1 MGHDK, CDR2 SYGVNS. V was clipped by 5 bases and J by 10 bases; unmatched bases: 6. The CDR3 sequence is CASSPDRGRSPLHF. As DNA, the CDR3 is TGTGCCAGCAGTCCTGACAGGGGGAGATCACCCCTCCACTTT. The full variable domain, rest sourced from reference TRBV25-1 and TRBJ1-6, is EADIYQTPRYLVIGTGKKITLECSQTMGHDKMYWYQQDPGMELHLIHYSYGVNSTEKGDLSSESTVSRIRTEHFPLTLESARPSHTSQYLCASSPDRGRSPLHFGNGTRLTVT.

The chain joins TRBV5-6 to TRBJ1-1; D is ambiguous. This CDR3 spans 13 amino acids. V gave up 0 bases and J gave up 11 bases, with 14 bases separating them. CDR1 is SGHDT and CDR2 is YYEEEE in the germline V gene. CDR3 sequence reads: CASSLAYMDGAFF. DNA for the CDR3: TGTGCCAGCAGCTTGGCGTATATGGATGGTGCTTTCTTT.

The chain couples TRBV9 to TRBJ2-5, with D perhaps TRBD2 (6 bases). This CDR3 has 15 residues. Trimming removed 5 bases from V and 1 base from J, with 15 bases in between. Germline values: CDR1 SGDLS, CDR2 YYNGEE. The CDR3 reads CASRRTGGPQETQYF. In DNA, the CDR3 is TGTGCCAGCAGGCGAACAGGAGGGCCCCAAGAGACCCAGTACTTC. The full variable domain, rest sourced from reference TRBV9 and TRBJ2-5, is DSGVTQTPKHLITATGQRVTLRCSPRSGDLSVYWYQQSLDQGLQFLIQYYNGEERAKGNILERFSAQQFPDLHSELNLSSLELGDSALYFCASRRTGGPQETQYFGPGTRLLVL.

The rearrangement links TRBV4-3 to TRBJ2-3; D uncertain. The CDR3 consists of 13 residues. Per the germline V gene, CDR1 is LGHNA and CDR2 is YSLEER. The germline V and J ends were trimmed by 1 base and 8 bases, with 10 bases remaining between them. This CDR3 reads CASSQGVVATQYF. The CDR3 DNA follows: TGCGCCAGCAGCCAAGGGGTCGTTGCTACGCAGTATTTT.

The rearrangement links TRBV2 to TRBJ1-2; unclear D gene. The V gene lost 1 base and the J gene lost 4 bases, with 10 bases spanning the gap. CDR1 and CDR2 from the germline V gene are SNHLY and FYNNEI. The CDR3 loop spans 14 amino acids. The CDR3 nucleotides read TGTGCCAGCAGTGAAGAGGCAGCTCTCTATGGCTACACCTTC. Amino acids: CASSEEAALYGYTF. Supplemented by reference TRBV2 and TRBJ1-2, the full variable domain reads EPEVTQTPSHQVTQMGQEVILRCVPISNHLYFYWYRQILGQKVEFLVSFYNNEISEKSEIFDDQFSVERPDGSNFTLKIRSTKLEDSAMYFCASSEEAALYGYTFGSGTRLTVV.

The chain couples TRBV2 to TRBJ1-3; 9 bases fit TRBD1. With 2 bases clipped from V and 1 base from J, the junction kept 3 bases outside the gene matches. This CDR3 contains 16 residues. The germline gives CDR1 SNHLY, CDR2 FYNNEI. The chain's CDR3 is CASSERDRVSGNTIYF. DNA for the CDR3: TGTGCCAGCAGTGAAAGGGACAGGGTATCTGGAAACACCATATATTTT.

This clone is a singleton in its sample. In the same sample, other DNA sequences code for this CDR3. The rearrangement uses TRBV11-2 and TRBJ1-2; D is ambiguous. Between the trimmed V and J ends, which lost 1 base and 5 bases, there was a span of 5 bases. This CDR3 spans 12 amino acids. CDR1 is SGHAT, CDR2 FQNNGV, per germline. The CDR3 sequence: CASSLGGYGYTF. The CDR3 DNA follows: TGTGCCAGCAGCTTAGGCGGGTATGGCTACACCTTC.

The chain employs TRBV30 and TRBJ2-4; the D gene is possibly TRBD1 (5 bases). CDR1 and CDR2 (germline): GTSNPN, SVGIG (reference sequence). The length of the CDR3 is 13 residues. The ends were cut back, 0 bases at V and 8 bases at J, with 11 bases in the middle. The CDR3 nucleotides are TGTGCCTGGAGTGTAGGGGTTGTGGACATTCAGTACTTC. Its translation is CAWSVGVVDIQYF.

The V call is TRBV5-6, the J call TRBJ2-3; 13 nucleotides match TRBD2. The ends lost 4 bases at V and 3 bases at J; junction bases unmatched: 2. The CDR3 spans 15 residues. Germline V gene lookup returns CDR1 SGHDT and CDR2 YYEEEE. The CDR3 sequence is CASSGGLAGTDTQYF. The CDR3 nucleotides are TGTGCCAGCAGCGGGGGACTAGCGGGAACAGATACGCAGTATTTT.

This chain connects TRBV6-1 to TRBJ2-7; the D gene could be TRBD1 or TRBD2 (5 bases each). The CDR3 covers 13 residues. Germline CDR1 and CDR2: MNHNS and SASEGT. Trimming stripped 5 bases from V and 4 bases from J, with 12 bases between. This chain's CDR3 is CASSLGDGYEQYF. The CDR3 nucleotides are TGTGCCAGCAGTCTCGGGGACGGATACGAGCAGTACTTC.

The chain recombines TRBV18 with TRBJ1-4; the D is unclear. Germline lookup yields CDR1 KGHSH and CDR2 LQKENI. Trimming pared 2 bases from V and 2 bases from J, leaving 6 bases between. This CDR3 has 14 residues. The CDR3 sequence is CASSPVGTNEKLFF. The DNA for the CDR3 is TGTGCCAGCTCACCAGTGGGGACTAATGAAAAACTGTTTTTT.

This chain uses TRBV18 with TRBJ1-5, with D perhaps TRBD1 (5 bases). The CDR3 extends over 14 amino acids. Trimming cost V 3 bases and J 8 bases, with 14 bases left between them. Germline-derived CDR1 and CDR2 are KGHSH and LQKENI. CDR3 bases: TGTGCCAGCTCACCGCAGGGCCCGGCGGAGCCCCAGCATTTT. Protein product: CASSPQGPAEPQHF. Complete variable domain (other parts from reference TRBV18 and TRBJ1-5): NAGVMQNPRHLVRRRGQEARLRCSPMKGHSHVYWYRQLPEEGLKFMVYLQKENIIDESGMPKERFSAEFPKEGPSILRIQQVVRGDSAAYFCASSPQGPAEPQHFGDGTRLSIL.

This chain joins TRBV19 and TRBJ2-1, with 13 nucleotides matching TRBD2. The V segment lost 6 bases and the J segment 7 bases; nucleotides outside the gene matches: 6. CDR1 LNHDA and CDR2 SQIVND come from the germline V gene (reference sequence). CDR3 length equals 15 residues. CDR3 DNA sequence: TGTGCCAGTAGCCCGGGACTAGCGGGGCGGAATGAGCAGTTCTTC. Residues: CASSPGLAGRNEQFF.

The chain employs TRBV5-1 and TRBJ2-1, with D possibly called TRBD1 or TRBD2 (6 bases each). Germline V lookup: CDR1 SGHRS, CDR2 YFSETQ. This CDR3 has 14 amino acids. Trimming took off 4 bases at V and 0 bases at J, with 8 bases between the two ends. Here the CDR3 DNA reads TGCGCCAGCAGCGGAGGGGGCTCCTACAATGAGCAGTTCTTC. This sequence encodes CASSGGGSYNEQFF.

The rearrangement joins TRBV5-8 to TRBJ1-5; no clear D gene. The CDR3 is made up of 16 amino acids. CDR1 and CDR2 (germline): SGHTS, YDEGEE. V was trimmed by 0 bases and J by 0 bases, leaving 10 bases between them. The CDR3 protein is CASSLGDGTSNQPQHF. The CDR3 DNA follows: TGTGCCAGCAGCTTGGGGGATGGCACTAGCAATCAGCCCCAGCATTTT.

The rearrangement links TRBV29-1 to TRBJ2-7; D is perhaps TRBD1 (6 bases). V lost 7 bases, J lost 0 bases, and 16 bases lay in between. The germline V gene encodes CDR1 SQVTM and CDR2 ANQGSEA. The CDR3 runs 14 residues. CDR3 bases: TGCAGCGGCGTGCGACAGGACAGCTCCTACGAGCAGTACTTC. This translates into CSGVRQDSSYEQYF.

J is TRBJ2-1 and V is TRBV5-4; 7 nucleotides agree with TRBD2. From germline, CDR1 is SGHNT and CDR2 YYREEE (reference sequence). CDR3 length: 17 residues. Trimming removed 0 bases from V and 0 bases from J; junction bases left unmatched: 6. The CDR3 loop is CASSLVAGSRSYNEQFF. Here the CDR3 DNA reads TGTGCCAGCAGCTTGGTAGCGGGCAGCCGCTCCTACAATGAGCAGTTCTTC.

This clone occurred once. The chain links TRBV29-1 to TRBJ1-2; D might be TRBD1 (6 bases). The V and J ends lost 2 bases and 3 bases respectively, with 19 bases between them. CDR1 SQVTM and CDR2 ANQGSEA come from the germline V gene. CDR3 length equals 16 residues. Here the CDR3 DNA reads TGCAGCGTTGAACAATTCCCGGGACACGATGACTATGGCTACACCTTC. Protein: CSVEQFPGHDDYGYTF.

The chain carries TRBV5-1 and TRBJ1-6; weak D call: TRBD1 (5 bases). Germline V gene lookup returns CDR1 SGHRS and CDR2 YFSETQ. CDR3 length equals 15 residues. Trimming left V 3 bases short and J 5 bases short, with 12 bases between. CDR3 coding DNA: TGCGCCAGCAGCTCCTCCGGGACGGATAATTCACCCCTCCACTTT. Its translation: CASSSSGTDNSPLHF.

The V gene is TRBV5-1, the J gene TRBJ1-1; 8 bases match TRBD1. Germline-derived CDR1 and CDR2 are SGHRS and YFSETQ. CDR3 size: 15 residues. Trimming took 3 bases from V and 5 from J; bases not matched to a gene: 9. Here the CDR3 reads CASSSAPGGKTEAFF. As DNA, the CDR3 is TGCGCCAGCAGCTCCGCCCCAGGGGGCAAAACTGAAGCTTTCTTT.

This chain joins TRBV2 and TRBJ2-5, with 9 nucleotides matching TRBD1. The CDR3 runs to 15 residues. J gave up 5 bases and V 5 bases, and 9 bases lay outside the gene matches. Germline V gives CDR1 SNHLY, CDR2 FYNNEI. The CDR3 region is CASSRDRVGRETQYF. Here the CDR3 DNA reads TGTGCCAGCAGTCGGGACAGGGTGGGTAGGGAGACCCAGTACTTC.

This rearrangement joins TRBV7-9 to TRBJ1-2, with TRBD1 identical over 11 bases. Germline V gene lookup returns CDR1 SEHNR and CDR2 FQNEAQ (reference sequence). After removal of 1 base from V and 0 bases from J, the junction contained 7 bases not matched to a gene. This CDR3 has 18 residues. DNA for the CDR3: TGTGCCAGCAGCTTAGATCCCGGGACAGGGGGAGCTAACTATGGCTACACCTTC. This gives the protein CASSLDPGTGGANYGYTF. Complete variable domain (other parts from reference TRBV7-9 and TRBJ1-2): DTGVSQNPRHKITKRGQNVTFRCDPISEHNRLYWYRQTLGQGPEFLTYFQNEAQLEKSRLLSDRFSAERPKGSFSTLEIQRTEQGDSAMYLCASSLDPGTGGANYGYTFGSGTRLTVV.

This sequence joins TRBV15 and TRBJ2-1, with TRBD2 matching 8 bases. Germline V CDR1 and CDR2: LNHNV, YYDKDF (reference sequence). The CDR3 has 18 residues. V shed 0 bases, J shed 5 bases, and the junction held 12 bases outside the gene matches. The CDR3, as DNA: TGTGCCACCAGCAGAGAGGGAGTAGCGGGGTCCAGGCACAATGAGCAGTTCTTC. Residues: CATSREGVAGSRHNEQFF.